This T cell receptor (beta chain) was sequenced for a study of regulatory T cells in long-lasting Graves disease. The germline gives CDR1 SEHNR, CDR2 FQNEAQ (reference sequence). The CDR3 contains 15 residues. V was pared by 0 bases and J by 3 bases, with 11 bases between. The time point was: newly diagnosed GD, antithyroid drugs for less than 3 months. Following extraction of RNA from PBMCs, that RNA was used to make the TCR library. Ten or more counts support this clonotype. Its antigen is unidentified. Arm-PCR of CDR3 regions with iRepertoire HTBI primers generated TCR beta libraries. TCRdb redid the calling of the multiplex PCR reads with MiXCR, one entry per CDR3 protein. The sample has roughly 500,000 distinct CDR3 sequences, about 11% seen once; the top ten hold roughly 8.9%. Study-wide results and caveats: Relative to newly diagnosed Graves' patients, persistent ones had lower TCR diversity. Investigators studied peripheral blood only, not thyroid tissue.

The same sample was also used in a study of T cells in Graves' hyperthyroidism and ophthalmopathy. This second report adds: The study used the HTBI primer set for a first-round RT-PCR of the TCR CDR3. The model forecast ophthalmopathy, anticipating it by a median approximately 6.1 months before onset.

The receptor comes from a woman aged 25-40 years with Graves disease. The specimen was peripheral blood mononuclear cells (PBMCs), collected at new diagnosis, from a patient treated with antithyroid drugs. This chain links TRBV7-9 with TRBJ2-5, with D possibly matching TRBD2 (5 bases). This CDR3 is CASSLAMGVEETQYF. For the CDR3, the DNA is TGTGCCAGCAGCTTAGCGATGGGAGTCGAAGAGACCCAGTACTTC.